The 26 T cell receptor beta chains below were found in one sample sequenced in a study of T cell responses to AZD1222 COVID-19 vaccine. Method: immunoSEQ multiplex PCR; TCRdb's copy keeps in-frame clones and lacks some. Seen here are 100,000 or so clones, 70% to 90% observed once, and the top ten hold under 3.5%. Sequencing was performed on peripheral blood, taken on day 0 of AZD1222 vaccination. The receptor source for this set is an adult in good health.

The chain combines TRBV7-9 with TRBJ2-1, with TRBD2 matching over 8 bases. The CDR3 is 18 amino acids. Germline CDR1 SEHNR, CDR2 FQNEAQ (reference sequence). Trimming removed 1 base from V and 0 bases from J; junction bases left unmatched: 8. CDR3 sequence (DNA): TGTGCCAGCAGCTTAGGGACTAGCTCCCTGAGCTCCTACAATGAGCAGTTCTTC. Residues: CASSLGTSSLSSYNEQFF. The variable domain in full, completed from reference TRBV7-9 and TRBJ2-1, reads DTGVSQNPRHKITKRGQNVTFRCDPISEHNRLYWYRQTLGQGPEFLTYFQNEAQLEKSRLLSDRFSAERPKGSFSTLEIQRTEQGDSAMYLCASSLGTSSLSSYNEQFFGPGTRLTVL.

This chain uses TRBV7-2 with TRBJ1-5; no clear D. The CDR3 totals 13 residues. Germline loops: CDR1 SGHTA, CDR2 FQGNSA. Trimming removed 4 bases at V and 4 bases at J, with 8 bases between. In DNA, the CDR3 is TGTGCCAGCAGCTGGCAGAGGAATCAGCCCCAGCATTTT. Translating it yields CASSWQRNQPQHF.

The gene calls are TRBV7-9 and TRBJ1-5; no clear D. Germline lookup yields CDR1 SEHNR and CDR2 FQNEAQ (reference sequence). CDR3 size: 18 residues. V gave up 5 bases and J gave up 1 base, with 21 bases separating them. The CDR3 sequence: CASSPIPRALESNQPQHF. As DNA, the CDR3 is TGTGCCAGCAGCCCCATCCCTCGGGCCCTGGAGAGCAATCAGCCCCAGCATTTT. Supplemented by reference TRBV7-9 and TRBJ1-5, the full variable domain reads DTGVSQNPRHKITKRGQNVTFRCDPISEHNRLYWYRQTLGQGPEFLTYFQNEAQLEKSRLLSDRFSAERPKGSFSTLEIQRTEQGDSAMYLCASSPIPRALESNQPQHFGDGTRLSIL.

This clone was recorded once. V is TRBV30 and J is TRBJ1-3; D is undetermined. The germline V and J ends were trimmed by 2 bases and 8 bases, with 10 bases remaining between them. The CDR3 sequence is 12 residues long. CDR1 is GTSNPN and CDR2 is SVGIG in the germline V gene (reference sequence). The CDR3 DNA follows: TGTGCCTGGAGTCGAACGACCCACACCATATATTTT. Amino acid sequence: CAWSRTTHTIYF.

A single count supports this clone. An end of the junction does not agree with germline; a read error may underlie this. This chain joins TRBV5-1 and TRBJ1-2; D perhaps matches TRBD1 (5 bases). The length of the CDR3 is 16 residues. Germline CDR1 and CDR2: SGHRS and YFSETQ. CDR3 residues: CASSLAPGPEIYGYTF. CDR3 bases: TGTGCCAGCAGCTTGGCCCCAGGGCCGGAAATCTATGGCTACACCTTC.

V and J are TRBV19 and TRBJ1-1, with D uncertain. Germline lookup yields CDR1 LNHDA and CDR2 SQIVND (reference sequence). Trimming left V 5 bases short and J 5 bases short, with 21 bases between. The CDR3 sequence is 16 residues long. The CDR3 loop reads CASSVTPGGYLTEAFF. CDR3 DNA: TGTGCCAGTAGTGTCACCCCGGGTGGGTATTTGACTGAAGCTTTCTTT.

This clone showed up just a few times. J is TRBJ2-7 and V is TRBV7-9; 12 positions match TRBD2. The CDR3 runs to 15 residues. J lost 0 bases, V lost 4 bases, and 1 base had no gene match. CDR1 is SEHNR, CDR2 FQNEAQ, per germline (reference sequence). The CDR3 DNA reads TGTGCCAGCAGCTCGACTAGCGGGAGCTCCTACGAGCAGTACGTC. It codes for CASSSTSGSSYEQYV.

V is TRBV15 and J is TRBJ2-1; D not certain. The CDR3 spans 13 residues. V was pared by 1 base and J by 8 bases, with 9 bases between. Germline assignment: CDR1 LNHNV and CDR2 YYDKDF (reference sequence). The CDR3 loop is CATSRASRDEQFF. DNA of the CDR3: TGTGCCACCAGCAGAGCGTCACGCGATGAGCAGTTCTTC.

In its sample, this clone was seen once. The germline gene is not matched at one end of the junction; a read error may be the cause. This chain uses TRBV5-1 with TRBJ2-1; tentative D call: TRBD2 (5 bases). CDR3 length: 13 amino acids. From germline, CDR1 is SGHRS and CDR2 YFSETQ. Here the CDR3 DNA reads TGTGCCAGCAGCGGTCGAGGGCCTAGTGAGCAGTTCTTC. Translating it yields CASSGRGPSEQFF.

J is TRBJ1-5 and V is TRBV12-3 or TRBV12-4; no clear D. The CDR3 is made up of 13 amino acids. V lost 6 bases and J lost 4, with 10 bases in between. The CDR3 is CASSPVKNQPQHF. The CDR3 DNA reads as TGTGCCAGCAGCCCCGTGAAAAATCAGCCCCAGCATTTT.

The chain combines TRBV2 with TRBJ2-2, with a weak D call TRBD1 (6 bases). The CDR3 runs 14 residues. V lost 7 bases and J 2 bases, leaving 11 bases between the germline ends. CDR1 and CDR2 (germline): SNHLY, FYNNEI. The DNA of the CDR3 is TGTGCCAGCACAACAGGGAAAAACACCGGGGAGCTGTTTTTT. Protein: CASTTGKNTGELFF.

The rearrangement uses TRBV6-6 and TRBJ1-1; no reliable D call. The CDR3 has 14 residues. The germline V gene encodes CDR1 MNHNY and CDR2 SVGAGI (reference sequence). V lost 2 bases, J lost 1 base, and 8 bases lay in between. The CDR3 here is CASSYLPTNTEAFF. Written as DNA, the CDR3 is TGTGCCAGCAGTTACCTCCCTACGAACACTGAAGCTTTCTTT.

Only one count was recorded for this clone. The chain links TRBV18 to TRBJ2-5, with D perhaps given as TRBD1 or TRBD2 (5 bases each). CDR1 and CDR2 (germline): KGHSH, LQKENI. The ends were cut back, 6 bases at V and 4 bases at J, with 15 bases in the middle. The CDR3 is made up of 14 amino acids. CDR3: CASSGIPQGETQYF. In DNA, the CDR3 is TGTGCCAGCTCCGGGATCCCCCAGGGAGAGACCCAGTACTTC.

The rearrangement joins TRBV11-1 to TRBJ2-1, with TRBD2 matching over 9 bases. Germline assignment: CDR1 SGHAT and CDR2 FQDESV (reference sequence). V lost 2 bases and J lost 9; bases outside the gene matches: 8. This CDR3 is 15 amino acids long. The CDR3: CASSLSAGGPGEQFF. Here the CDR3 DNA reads TGTGCCAGCAGCTTATCGGCGGGGGGGCCAGGTGAGCAGTTCTTC.

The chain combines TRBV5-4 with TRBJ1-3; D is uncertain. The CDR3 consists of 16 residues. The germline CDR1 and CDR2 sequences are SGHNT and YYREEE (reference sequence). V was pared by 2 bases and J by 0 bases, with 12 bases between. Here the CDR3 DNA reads TGTGCCAGCAGCTTCCTGGGGTCCATCTCTGGAAACACCATATATTTT. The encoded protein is CASSFLGSISGNTIYF.

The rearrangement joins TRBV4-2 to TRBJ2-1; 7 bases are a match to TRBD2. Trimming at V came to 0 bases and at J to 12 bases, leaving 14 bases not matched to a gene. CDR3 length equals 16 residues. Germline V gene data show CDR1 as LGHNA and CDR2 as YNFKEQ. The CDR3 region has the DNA TGTGCCAGCAGCCAAGATGCGTCTAGCGGACTTGGCGTGCAGTTCTTC. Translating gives CASSQDASSGLGVQFF.

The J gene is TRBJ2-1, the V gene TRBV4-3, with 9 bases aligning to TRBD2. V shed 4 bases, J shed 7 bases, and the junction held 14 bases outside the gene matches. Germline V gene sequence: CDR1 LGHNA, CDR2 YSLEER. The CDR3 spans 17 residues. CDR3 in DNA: TGCGCCAGCAGCCCTGGGGGAGCGGGGGGCTGGGGTAATGAGCAGTTCTTC. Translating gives CASSPGGAGGWGNEQFF.

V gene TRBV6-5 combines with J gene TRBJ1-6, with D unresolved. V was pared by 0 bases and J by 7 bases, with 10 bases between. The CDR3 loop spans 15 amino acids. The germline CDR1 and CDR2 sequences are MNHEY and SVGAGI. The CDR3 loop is CASSYSRGLNSPLHF. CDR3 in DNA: TGTGCCAGCAGTTACTCTCGGGGTCTAAATTCACCCCTCCACTTT.

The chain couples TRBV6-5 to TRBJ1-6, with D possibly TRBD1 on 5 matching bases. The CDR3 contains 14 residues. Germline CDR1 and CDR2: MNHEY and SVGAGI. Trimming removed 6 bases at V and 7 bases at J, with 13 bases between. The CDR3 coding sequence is TGTGCCAGCAGCCTCGTGGGGGACAATTCACCCCTCCACTTT. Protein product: CASSLVGDNSPLHF.

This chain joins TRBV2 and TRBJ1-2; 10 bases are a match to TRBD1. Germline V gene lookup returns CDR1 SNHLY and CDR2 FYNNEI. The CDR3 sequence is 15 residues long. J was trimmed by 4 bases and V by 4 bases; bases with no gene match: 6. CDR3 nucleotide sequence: TGTGCCAGCAGTGGGACAGGGGGGGGACGCTATGGCTACACCTTC. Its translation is CASSGTGGGRYGYTF.

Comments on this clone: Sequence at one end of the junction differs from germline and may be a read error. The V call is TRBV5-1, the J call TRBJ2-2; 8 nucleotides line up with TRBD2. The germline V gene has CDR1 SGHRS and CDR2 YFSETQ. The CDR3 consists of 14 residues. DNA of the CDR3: TGTGCCATCAGCCGGGAGGGCTCCACCGGGGAGCTGTTTTTT. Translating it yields CAISREGSTGELFF.

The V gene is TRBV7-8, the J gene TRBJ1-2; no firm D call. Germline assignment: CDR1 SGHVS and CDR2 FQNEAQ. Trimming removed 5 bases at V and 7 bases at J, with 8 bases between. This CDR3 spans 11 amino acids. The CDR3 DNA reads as TGTGCCAGCAGCGCGGACGGTGGCTACACCTTC. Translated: CASSADGGYTF.

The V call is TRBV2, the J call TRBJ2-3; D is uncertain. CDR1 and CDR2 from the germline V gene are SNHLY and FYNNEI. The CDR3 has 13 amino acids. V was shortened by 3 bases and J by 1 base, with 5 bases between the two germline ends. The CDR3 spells CASSDLGTDTQYF. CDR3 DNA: TGTGCCAGCAGTGACTTGGGCACAGATACGCAGTATTTT.

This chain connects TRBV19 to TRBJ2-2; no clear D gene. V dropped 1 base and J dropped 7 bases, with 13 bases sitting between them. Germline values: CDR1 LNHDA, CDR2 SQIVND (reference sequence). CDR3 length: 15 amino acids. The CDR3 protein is CASSIGALGGGELFF. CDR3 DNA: TGTGCCAGTAGTATAGGGGCGCTGGGCGGCGGGGAGCTGTTTTTT.

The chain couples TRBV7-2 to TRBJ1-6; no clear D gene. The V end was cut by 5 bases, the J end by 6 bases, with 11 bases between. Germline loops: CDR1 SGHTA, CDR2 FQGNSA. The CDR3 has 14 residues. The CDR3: CASSQTRVNSPLHF. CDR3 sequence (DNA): TGTGCCAGCAGCCAAACCCGGGTTAATTCACCCCTCCACTTT.

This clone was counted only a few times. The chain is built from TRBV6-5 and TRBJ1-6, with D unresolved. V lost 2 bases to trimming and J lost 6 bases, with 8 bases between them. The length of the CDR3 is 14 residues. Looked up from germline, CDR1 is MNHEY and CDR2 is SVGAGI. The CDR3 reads CASSYGLTNSPLHF. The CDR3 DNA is TGTGCCAGCAGTTACGGCCTGACTAATTCACCCCTCCACTTT.